Below, 21 T cell receptor beta chains from the same sample are listed, as sequenced in a study of cytomegalovirus exposure and HLA in healthy donors. 13 Jbeta primers and 60 Vbeta primers were used for the PCR. The protocol was immunoSEQ multiplex PCR, while the TCRdb copy is restricted to in-frame clones and leaves out a portion. The sample yields around 140,000 clones, roughly 9.8% seen once. What was sequenced was PBMCs. These receptors were collected from a man aged 50-59 years in good health and CMV-seronegative.

This clone appeared a few times. V is TRBV7-3 and J is TRBJ2-5, with a weak D call TRBD2 (5 bases). The CDR3 length is 15 residues. Trimming took 2 bases from V and 0 from J, leaving 10 bases between them. The germline gives CDR1 SGHTA, CDR2 FQGTGA. This CDR3 reads CASSLGGENQETQYF. CDR3 coding DNA: TGTGCCAGCAGCTTAGGTGGGGAGAACCAAGAGACCCAGTACTTC. Full variable domain (rest looked up from reference TRBV7-3 and TRBJ2-5): GAGVSQTPSNKVTEKGKYVELRCDPISGHTALYWYRQSLGQGPEFLIYFQGTGAADDSGLPNDRFFAVRPEGSVSTLKIQRTERGDSAVYLCASSLGGENQETQYFGPGTRLLVL.

In its sample, this clone was seen a few times. This chain joins TRBV2 and TRBJ2-5; D uncertain. Trimming removed 3 bases from V and 5 bases from J, with 13 bases in between. The CDR3 is 14 residues long. Germline-derived CDR1 and CDR2 are SNHLY and FYNNEI. The CDR3 spells CASSDQSLDETQYF. In DNA, the CDR3 is TGTGCCAGCAGTGACCAGTCCCTAGACGAGACCCAGTACTTC.

V and J are TRBV6-1 and TRBJ1-3; the match to TRBD1 covers 7 bases. Germline CDR1 is MNHNS and CDR2 is SASEGT. V shed 5 bases and J 0 bases; nucleotides not matched to a gene: 4. The CDR3 runs to 15 residues. CDR3 in amino acids: CASSLDRSSGNTIYF. The CDR3 DNA sequence: TGTGCCAGCAGTTTGGACAGGTCCTCTGGAAACACCATATATTTT.

In its sample, this clone was seen a few times. The chain links TRBV11-2 to TRBJ1-3, with D uncertain. The CDR3 covers 13 residues. Germline CDR1 and CDR2: SGHAT and FQNNGV. V gave up 3 bases and J gave up 0 bases, with 3 bases separating them. The CDR3 reads CASSFGSGNTIYF. The CDR3 DNA reads TGTGCCAGCAGCTTCGGCTCTGGAAACACCATATATTTT. The full variable domain, completed using reference TRBV11-2 and TRBJ1-3, is EAGVAQSPRYKIIEKRQSVAFWCNPISGHATLYWYQQILGQGPKLLIQFQNNGVVDDSQLPKDRFSAERLKGVDSTLKIQPAKLEDSAVYLCASSFGSGNTIYFGEGSWLTVV.

This clone was detected a few times. The chain joins TRBV6-1 to TRBJ1-4; possible D gene TRBD1, 5 bases. The CDR3 has 14 residues. CDR1 and CDR2 (germline): MNHNS, SASEGT. Trimming took off 1 base at V and 8 bases at J, with 11 bases between the two ends. This chain's CDR3 is CASSEGGVKEKLFF. CDR3 sequence (DNA): TGTGCCAGCAGTGAAGGGGGGGTTAAGGAAAAACTGTTTTTT.

The chain uses TRBV30 and TRBJ2-5; D is possibly TRBD1 (5 bases). Looked up from germline, CDR1 is GTSNPN and CDR2 is SVGIG (reference sequence). Trimming took off 5 bases at V and 4 bases at J, with 11 bases between the two ends. This CDR3 has 12 residues. CDR3 in amino acids: CAWLGPSETQYF. In DNA, the CDR3 is TGTGCCTGGTTGGGGCCGTCAGAGACCCAGTACTTC.

This clone was detected a few times. V usage is TRBV14 and J usage is TRBJ2-5, with TRBD2 matching over 7 bases. The V and J ends lost 4 bases and 3 bases, in that order; junction bases with no gene match: 5. Per germline, CDR1 SGHDN and CDR2 FVKESK. The CDR3 has 14 amino acids. The DNA of the CDR3 is TGTGCCAGCAGCCCCCTAGCGGTAGAAGAGACCCAGTACTTC. Encoded protein: CASSPLAVEETQYF.

This clone was seen only a few times. V and J are TRBV7-2 and TRBJ2-7; D is possibly TRBD2 (5 bases). This CDR3 comprises 14 residues. Trimming stripped 4 bases from V and 2 bases from J, with 12 bases between. The germline V gene encodes CDR1 SGHTA and CDR2 FQGNSA. The CDR3 spells CASSSGLSPYEQYF. As DNA, the CDR3 is TGTGCCAGCAGCTCCGGACTTTCCCCCTACGAGCAGTACTTC.

This clone was observed a handful of times. The chain employs TRBV5-5 and TRBJ2-2; 14 bases align to TRBD2. The CDR3 loop spans 17 amino acids. The germline V gene has CDR1 SGHKS and CDR2 YYEKEE (reference sequence). The V and J ends lost 0 bases and 5 bases, in that order; junction bases with no gene match: 3. This CDR3 is CASSLGLAGGHTGELFF. Here the CDR3 DNA reads TGTGCCAGCAGCTTGGGACTAGCGGGGGGGCATACCGGGGAGCTGTTTTTT.

There are a few counts of this clone. The rearrangement links TRBV11-1 to TRBJ2-7, with 8 bases identical to TRBD1. This CDR3 contains 13 residues. Losses at the gene ends were 7 bases for V and 5 bases for J; bases not matched to a gene: 7. Germline CDR1 reads SGHAT; CDR2 reads FQDESV (reference sequence). The CDR3 DNA follows: TGTGCCAGCACCGTGGGACAGGTCGACGAGCAGTACTTC. This encodes CASTVGQVDEQYF.

The chain couples TRBV30 to TRBJ2-3; D may be TRBD2 (6 bases). The ends were cut back, 2 bases at V and 2 bases at J, with 8 bases in the middle. This CDR3 is 13 amino acids long. Per the germline V gene, CDR1 is GTSNPN and CDR2 is SVGIG (reference sequence). For the CDR3, the DNA is TGTGCCTGGAGTAGCGGGTTCACAGATACGCAGTATTTT. The encoded protein is CAWSSGFTDTQYF.

This clone was observed a handful of times. This chain links TRBV10-2 with TRBJ1-1; possible D gene TRBD1, 5 bases. CDR1 and CDR2 (germline): WSHSY, SAAADI. With 4 bases removed from V and 6 bases from J, the gap between germline ends came to 12 bases. The CDR3 is made up of 13 amino acids. CDR3 nucleotide sequence: TGCGCCAGCAGTGTTGGGGCCGTAGCTGAAGCTTTCTTT. This encodes CASSVGAVAEAFF.

The V gene is TRBV4-1, the J gene TRBJ1-5; D gene ambiguous. V dropped 2 bases and J dropped 4 bases, with 21 bases sitting between them. From germline, CDR1 is MGHRA and CDR2 YSYEKL. The CDR3 spans 18 residues. The CDR3 loop reads CASSQIIPAGWTNQPQHF. CDR3 DNA sequence: TGCGCCAGCAGCCAAATCATTCCGGCAGGTTGGACTAATCAGCCCCAGCATTTT.

V is TRBV5-6 and J is TRBJ2-3, with TRBD2 identical over 10 bases. With 3 bases clipped from V and 4 bases from J, the junction kept 5 bases outside the gene matches. The CDR3 is 15 amino acids. The germline V gene has CDR1 SGHDT and CDR2 YYEEEE. CDR3 nucleotide sequence: TGTGCCAGCAGCTCCTTAGCGGGAGGCCCAGATACGCAGTATTTT. This encodes CASSSLAGGPDTQYF.

This clone was detected only a few times. This sequence joins TRBV6-5 and TRBJ2-1; TRBD1 matches 9 bases. Germline V gene sequence: CDR1 MNHEY, CDR2 SVGAGI. The junction had 8 bases not matched to a gene; V was cut back by 8 bases and J by 3 bases. The length of the CDR3 is 15 residues. CDR3 loop: CASGTDRGIYNEQFF. The CDR3 nucleotides are TGTGCCAGCGGGACAGACAGGGGGATCTACAATGAGCAGTTCTTC.

This clone was recorded a few times. The chain is built from TRBV5-6 and TRBJ1-1; tentatively, D is TRBD1 (6 bases). This CDR3 is built from 17 residues. The V and J ends lost 2 bases and 0 bases respectively, with 17 bases between them. Germline V gives CDR1 SGHDT, CDR2 YYEEEE. The CDR3 coding sequence is TGTGCCAGCAGCTTCGGTGCGGGGGGCCGGGTGAACACTGAAGCTTTCTTT. Protein: CASSFGAGGRVNTEAFF.

The chain couples TRBV18 to TRBJ2-5, with 7 bases that match TRBD2. J lost 0 bases, V lost 8 bases, and 6 bases had no gene match. Germline CDR1 is KGHSH and CDR2 is LQKENI. CDR3 length: 14 residues. Here the CDR3 reads CASHEGGHQETQYF. The CDR3 DNA reads as TGTGCCAGCCATGAGGGAGGGCACCAAGAGACCCAGTACTTC.

The J gene is TRBJ2-7, the V gene TRBV6-5, with a weak D call TRBD1 (6 bases). The V and J ends lost 2 bases and 0 bases respectively, with 11 bases between them. The CDR3 is 15 amino acids. Per germline, CDR1 MNHEY and CDR2 SVGAGI. CDR3 amino acids: CASSYGATGSYEQYF. The CDR3 DNA sequence: TGTGCCAGCAGTTACGGGGCGACAGGCTCCTACGAGCAGTACTTC.

This clone appeared a few times. The genes are TRBV6-5 and TRBJ2-5, with D tentatively TRBD2 (7 bases). CDR1 and CDR2 from the germline V gene are MNHEY and SVGAGI. Trimming took off 6 bases at V and 5 bases at J, with 16 bases between the two ends. The CDR3 contains 14 residues. The CDR3, as DNA: TGTGCCAGCAGAAGGGGGGGCGAACTCGAGACCCAGTACTTC. Amino acids: CASRRGGELETQYF.

The sample holds a few counts of this clone. This chain joins TRBV28 and TRBJ1-5; the D gene is possibly TRBD1 (6 bases). This CDR3 spans 18 amino acids. Germline CDR1 reads MDHEN; CDR2 reads SYDVKM. Trimming cost V 0 bases and J 0 bases, with 15 bases left between them. This CDR3 is CASSLWSRGSYSNQPQHF. CDR3 nucleotide sequence: TGTGCCAGCAGTTTATGGAGCAGGGGCTCCTATAGCAATCAGCCCCAGCATTTT.

V usage is TRBV28 and J usage is TRBJ1-1; unclear D gene. The CDR3 sequence is 16 residues long. The germline V and J ends were trimmed by 5 bases and 5 bases, with 21 bases remaining between them. From germline, CDR1 is MDHEN and CDR2 SYDVKM. The CDR3 DNA follows: TGTGCCAGCAGTCAAAAAAAAACCCCAAAGAGGACTGAAGCTTTCTTT. This translates into CASSQKKTPKRTEAFF.